The clone carrying this TCR beta chain was picked up a small number of times. The CDR3 is made up of 15 amino acids. CDR1 and CDR2 (germline): SGHAT, FQNNGV. Germline trimming cut 1 base from V and 5 bases from J; bases unmatched to any gene: 4. Libraries were prepared by immunoSEQ multiplex PCR; TCRdb keeps only in-frame clonotypes and omits some of them. Counted here are tens of thousands of clones, roughly four fifths occurring once; the ten biggest clones make up approximately 15%. This sample stems from a study of T cells in localized non-small cell lung cancer. The material was peripheral blood, obtained before any cancer treatment. The receptor was derived from a male donor older than 55 with stage III squamous cell lung carcinoma. The rearrangement joins TRBV11-2 to TRBJ2-1, with TRBD2 identical over 8 bases. CDR3: CASSLAPGGDNEQFF. The DNA for the CDR3 is TGTGCCAGCAGCTTAGCGCCGGGGGGGGACAATGAGCAGTTCTTC.